Following are 32 T cell receptor beta chains from one sample sequenced in a study of OX40 agonist ivuxolimab in advanced cancers. The data were produced by immunoSEQ multiplex PCR, yet TCRdb's version contains in-frame clones alone and is incomplete. The repertoire includes under 55,000 clones, roughly four fifths of them detected once, and 2% to 2.5% sits in the top ten. This specimen was CD4+ or CD8+ T cells sorted from blood, taken in a trial of the OX40 agonist ivuxolimab. The receptors shown here come from an adult with an advanced solid tumor such as melanoma, head and neck, liver or kidney cancer.

The V gene is TRBV6-1, the J gene TRBJ2-1; perhaps TRBD2 as D (6 bases). Trimming removed 3 bases at V and 5 bases at J, with 8 bases between. CDR1 and CDR2 from the germline V gene are MNHNS and SASEGT. CDR3 length: 13 amino acids. CDR3 protein: CASSDRGNNEQFF. For the CDR3, the DNA is TGTGCCAGCAGTGACCGGGGGAACAATGAGCAGTTCTTC.

The J gene is TRBJ1-2, the V gene TRBV5-1, with a possible D match to TRBD1 (6 bases). The V gene lost 0 bases and the J gene lost 1 base, with 10 bases spanning the gap. Germline V gives CDR1 SGHRS, CDR2 YFSETQ. The CDR3 contains 15 residues. The chain's CDR3 is CASSLDRASNYGYTF. The CDR3 DNA is TGCGCCAGCAGCTTGGACAGGGCCAGTAACTATGGCTACACCTTC. The variable domain in full, with the rest retrieved from reference TRBV5-1 and TRBJ1-2, is KAGVTQTPRYLIKTRGQQVTLSCSPISGHRSVSWYQQTPGQGLQFLFEYFSETQRNKGNFPGRFSGRQFSNSRSEMNVSTLELGDSALYLCASSLDRASNYGYTFGSGTRLTVV.

This chain uses TRBV9 with TRBJ2-1; D not certain. The length of the CDR3 is 14 residues. CDR1 is SGDLS and CDR2 is YYNGEE in the germline V gene. Trimming shortened V by 0 bases and J by 4 bases, and 8 bases separated the two germline ends. In DNA form, the CDR3 reads TGTGCCAGCAGCGTAGTGAGCAGATACAATGAGCAGTTCTTC. Its protein product is CASSVVSRYNEQFF.

The chain is built from TRBV5-1 and TRBJ2-3; 7 bases match TRBD2. Trimming at V came to 2 bases and at J to 2 bases, leaving 8 bases not matched to a gene. CDR1 is SGHRS and CDR2 is YFSETQ in the germline V gene. CDR3 length: 16 amino acids. Written as DNA, the CDR3 is TGCGCCAGCAGCTTCGGCTCGCGGGGGAACACAGATACGCAGTATTTT. Residues: CASSFGSRGNTDTQYF.

CDR3 DNA sequence: TGTGCCAGCAGGGAAGGCGGGGAGCTGTTTTTT. Translating gives CASREGGELFF. The chain couples TRBV6-5 to TRBJ2-2; D is unclear. The germline CDR1 and CDR2 sequences are MNHEY and SVGAGI. V was trimmed by 6 bases and J by 7 bases, leaving 6 bases between them. This CDR3 is 11 amino acids long.

V is TRBV11-2 and J is TRBJ1-1; D might be TRBD1 (5 bases). The length of the CDR3 is 11 residues. V lost 8 bases to trimming and J lost 11 bases, with 15 bases between them. Germline lookup yields CDR1 SGHAT and CDR2 FQNNGV. The CDR3 here is CASSMGTTAFF. The CDR3 DNA is TGTGCCAGCTCCATGGGGACGACGGCTTTCTTT.

The chain has TRBV27 and TRBJ2-1; 11 nucleotides align to TRBD2. The CDR3 runs to 13 residues. With V trimmed by 6 bases and J by 5 bases, 0 bases remained unmatched. Germline assignment: CDR1 MNHEY and CDR2 SMNVEV (reference sequence). The CDR3 DNA is TGTGCCAGCAGGGGACTAGCGGACAATGAGCAGTTCTTC. Its protein is CASRGLADNEQFF.

V gene TRBV5-1 combines with J gene TRBJ2-5; tentatively, D is TRBD2 (6 bases). This CDR3 region has 17 residues. Germline assignment: CDR1 SGHRS and CDR2 YFSETQ. The germline V and J ends were trimmed by 2 bases and 4 bases, with 21 bases remaining between them. The CDR3 sequence: CASSLHRDSQGGETQYF. CDR3 DNA sequence: TGCGCCAGCAGCTTACACCGGGACTCTCAGGGCGGAGAGACCCAGTACTTC.

This chain joins TRBV30 and TRBJ2-7; 8 bases line up with TRBD1. CDR1 is GTSNPN and CDR2 is SVGIG in the germline V gene (reference sequence). The CDR3 extends over 14 amino acids. V gave up 2 bases and J gave up 3 bases; unmatched junction bases: 6. CDR3 amino acids: CAWSSGGIIYEQYF. CDR3 sequence (DNA): TGTGCCTGGAGTTCAGGGGGCATAATCTACGAGCAGTACTTC.

This clone was found a few times. The rearrangement joins TRBV18 to TRBJ2-5; 11 bases agree with TRBD1. V trimming: 1 base; J trimming: 7 bases; junction bases outside the gene matches: 11. This CDR3 is built from 17 residues. Germline V gives CDR1 KGHSH, CDR2 LQKENI. The DNA of the CDR3 is TGTGCCAGCTCACCACAAATATGGACAGGGGGCACAGGGACCCAGTACTTC. Protein: CASSPQIWTGGTGTQYF.

This chain uses TRBV2 with TRBJ1-2, with TRBD1 matching 9 bases. With V trimmed by 0 bases and J by 8 bases, 13 bases remained unmatched. CDR3 size: 17 residues. The germline V gene has CDR1 SNHLY and CDR2 FYNNEI. The DNA for the CDR3 is TGTGCCAGCAGTGAAGCGTCTTCGGGACAGGGAACAAGAGGCTACACCTTC. Its protein product is CASSEASSGQGTRGYTF.

V gene TRBV6-6 combines with J gene TRBJ1-1; D remains unclear. V was trimmed by 7 bases and J by 0 bases, leaving 15 bases between them. The CDR3 loop spans 15 amino acids. Looked up from germline, CDR1 is MNHNY and CDR2 is SVGAGI (reference sequence). The CDR3 loop reads CASTPQTVMNTEAFF. CDR3 nucleotide sequence: TGTGCCAGCACCCCGCAAACAGTCATGAACACTGAAGCTTTCTTT.

The rearrangement uses TRBV5-1 and TRBJ2-2; 9 nucleotides match TRBD1. The J segment lost 3 bases and the V segment lost 6 bases, leaving 6 bases of the junction unmatched. CDR1 is SGHRS and CDR2 is YFSETQ in the germline V gene. CDR3 length equals 15 residues. CDR3 sequence reads: CASNTGTGYTGELFF. DNA of the CDR3: TGCGCCAGCAACACCGGGACAGGGTACACCGGGGAGCTGTTTTTT.

J is TRBJ2-1 and V is TRBV7-2, with a possible D match to TRBD1 (6 bases). CDR1 SGHTA and CDR2 FQGNSA come from the germline V gene. This CDR3 is built from 11 residues. V was cut by 8 bases and J by 7 bases, with 9 bases left in between. The CDR3 region has the DNA TGTGCCAGCCGACAGGATAATGAGCAGTTCTTC. Protein sequence: CASRQDNEQFF.

CDR3 loop: CASSVTSGIAEKLFF. The CDR3 coding sequence is TGTGCCAGCAGCGTAACGTCGGGGATCGCTGAAAAACTGTTTTTT. The V gene is TRBV9, the J gene TRBJ1-4, with no clear D. The CDR3 is made up of 15 amino acids. The germline V gene encodes CDR1 SGDLS and CDR2 YYNGEE. The V end was cut by 1 base, the J end by 7 bases, with 14 bases between.

This chain uses TRBV5-4 with TRBJ1-4; D is perhaps TRBD1 (6 bases). Deletions cut 4 bases from V and 8 bases from J, with 15 bases between. The length of the CDR3 is 14 residues. Looked up from germline, CDR1 is SGHNT and CDR2 is YYREEE (reference sequence). The CDR3 region has the DNA TGTGCCAGCAGCCAACAGGGTAATAAGGAAAAACTGTTTTTT. It yields the protein CASSQQGNKEKLFF.

The chain joins TRBV19 to TRBJ2-2; tentatively, D is TRBD1 or TRBD2 (6 bases each). The CDR3 spans 14 residues. V lost 4 bases and J lost 2, with 8 bases in between. The germline V gene has CDR1 LNHDA and CDR2 SQIVND (reference sequence). Written as DNA, the CDR3 is TGTGCCAGTAGTAGGGGGGCAAACACCGGGGAGCTGTTTTTT. Protein product: CASSRGANTGELFF. The variable domain in full, with the rest retrieved from reference TRBV19 and TRBJ2-2, is DGGITQSPKYLFRKEGQNVTLSCEQNLNHDAMYWYRQDPGQGLRLIYYSQIVNDFQKGDIAEGYSVSREKKESFPLTVTSAQKNPTAFYLCASSRGANTGELFFGEGSRLTVL.

The sample holds a few counts of this clone. The J gene is TRBJ2-1, the V gene TRBV4-1; D perhaps matches TRBD2 (5 bases). The germline CDR1 and CDR2 sequences are MGHRA and YSYEKL. This CDR3 is built from 16 residues. The ends were cut back, 1 base at V and 0 bases at J, with 10 bases in the middle. In nucleotides, the CDR3 is TGCGCCAGCAGCCAAGTAAGAGGGCCCTCCTACAATGAGCAGTTCTTC. Protein: CASSQVRGPSYNEQFF.

The chain links TRBV27 to TRBJ2-7, with 11 bases aligning to TRBD1. This CDR3 spans 14 amino acids. CDR1 and CDR2 (germline): MNHEY, SMNVEV (reference sequence). J gave up 6 bases and V 7 bases, and 8 bases lay outside the gene matches. The DNA of the CDR3 is TGTGCCAGCACGGCCGGGACAGGGGGAACCGAGCAGTACTTC. Residues: CASTAGTGGTEQYF.

This chain joins TRBV21-1 and TRBJ2-6. TRBV21-1 is a recognized pseudogene. CDR3 length: 13 amino acids. The CDR3 DNA reads TGTGCCAGCAGCAAAGGGCCTCGAGACGTCCTGACTTTC. Its protein is CASSKGPRDVLTF.

The V call is TRBV18, the J call TRBJ1-3; D is uncertain. Germline V gives CDR1 KGHSH, CDR2 LQKENI. This CDR3 is built from 16 residues. V lost 3 bases to trimming and J lost 0 bases, with 12 bases between them. The CDR3 is CASSPKAQNSGNTIYF. CDR3 bases: TGTGCCAGCTCACCTAAGGCACAGAACTCTGGAAACACCATATATTTT. Drawing the rest from reference TRBV18 and TRBJ1-3, the complete variable domain is NAGVMQNPRHLVRRRGQEARLRCSPMKGHSHVYWYRQLPEEGLKFMVYLQKENIIDESGMPKERFSAEFPKEGPSILRIQQVVRGDSAAYFCASSPKAQNSGNTIYFGEGSWLTVV.

J is TRBJ2-3 and V is TRBV28; D is undetermined. The CDR3 has 13 amino acids. Between the trimmed V and J ends, which lost 3 bases and 5 bases, there was a span of 9 bases. Germline CDR1 reads MDHEN; CDR2 reads SYDVKM. CDR3 coding DNA: TGTGCCAGCAGTTTCCCGACCCTAGATACGCAGTATTTT. Its translation is CASSFPTLDTQYF.

The genes are TRBV7-9 and TRBJ2-7; D is tentatively TRBD1 or TRBD2 (5 bases each). This CDR3 spans 13 amino acids. The V gene lost 8 bases and the J gene lost 5 bases, with 16 bases spanning the gap. Looked up from germline, CDR1 is SEHNR and CDR2 is FQNEAQ (reference sequence). CDR3 residues: CASRRDGINEQYF. CDR3 bases: TGTGCCAGCCGACGGGACGGGATAAACGAGCAGTACTTC.

The chain joins TRBV6-1 to TRBJ1-5, with D possibly matching TRBD1 (6 bases). Trimming left V 5 bases short and J 3 bases short, with 11 bases between. Germline CDR1 MNHNS, CDR2 SASEGT. The CDR3 spans 14 residues. The CDR3 coding sequence is TGTGCCAGCAGTTGGGACACCAACAATCAGCCCCAGCATTTT. Translating it yields CASSWDTNNQPQHF.

The chain employs TRBV18 and TRBJ1-3; a weak D match, TRBD1 (5 bases). Per germline, CDR1 KGHSH and CDR2 LQKENI. The CDR3 has 16 residues. Trimming left V 1 base short and J 4 bases short, with 14 bases between. For the CDR3, the DNA is TGTGCCAGCTCACCACAATCGGGGCTTGGAGGAAACACCATATATTTT. Amino acid sequence: CASSPQSGLGGNTIYF.

The V and J genes are TRBV30 and TRBJ2-2, with 9 positions matching TRBD1. The trim removed 2 bases at V and 5 bases at J, leaving 3 bases unmatched. Germline CDR1 GTSNPN, CDR2 SVGIG (reference sequence). The CDR3 is 14 amino acids. In DNA form, the CDR3 reads TGTGCCTGGAGTTTGACAGGGGGGACCGGGGAGCTGTTTTTT. Protein product: CAWSLTGGTGELFF.

The V gene is TRBV2, the J gene TRBJ2-1, with a possible D match to TRBD2 (6 bases). The CDR3 consists of 16 residues. Germline CDR1 SNHLY, CDR2 FYNNEI. Trimming stripped 5 bases from V and 2 bases from J, with 16 bases between. CDR3 bases: TGTGCCAGCAGTTGGAAGACTAGAAGAGCCTACAATGAGCAGTTCTTC. This encodes CASSWKTRRAYNEQFF.

V is TRBV7-3 and J is TRBJ2-5; 9 bases line up with TRBD2. Germline V gives CDR1 SGHTA, CDR2 FQGTGA. V trimming: 2 bases; J trimming: 5 bases; junction bases outside the gene matches: 3. This CDR3 comprises 14 residues. CDR3 sequence: CASSLGLAGETQYF. CDR3 nucleotide sequence: TGTGCCAGCAGCTTAGGGCTAGCGGGGGAGACCCAGTACTTC.

The chain is built from TRBV19 and TRBJ1-5, with D perhaps matching TRBD1 (5 bases). CDR1 and CDR2 (germline): LNHDA, SQIVND (reference sequence). This CDR3 contains 12 residues. Trimming left V 6 bases short and J 3 bases short, with 6 bases between. This chain's CDR3 is CASRGPNQPQHF. The DNA of the CDR3 is TGTGCCAGTAGGGGGCCCAATCAGCCCCAGCATTTT.

The chain links TRBV27 to TRBJ2-7; TRBD1 is a possible D gene (6 bases). Trimming shortened V by 6 bases and J by 4 bases, and 16 bases separated the two germline ends. The CDR3 loop spans 14 amino acids. CDR1 is MNHEY and CDR2 is SMNVEV in the germline V gene (reference sequence). CDR3: CASRIGQNVYEQYF. CDR3 in DNA: TGTGCCAGCAGGATCGGACAGAATGTTTACGAGCAGTACTTC.

The V gene is TRBV18, the J gene TRBJ2-7; D gene uncertain. The V end was cut by 2 bases, the J end by 7 bases, with 6 bases between. The length of the CDR3 is 11 residues. Germline V gene lookup returns CDR1 KGHSH and CDR2 LQKENI. For the CDR3, the DNA is TGTGCCAGCTCACCAGGGTGGGAGCAGTACTTC. Protein sequence: CASSPGWEQYF.

The rearrangement uses TRBV5-1 and TRBJ2-5, with TRBD2 matching 8 bases. Trimming cost V 4 bases and J 2 bases; bases outside gene matches: 7. The germline gives CDR1 SGHRS, CDR2 YFSETQ. The CDR3 loop spans 15 amino acids. CDR3 sequence reads: CASSQQRGPQETQYF. The CDR3 DNA is TGCGCCAGCAGCCAACAGCGGGGGCCACAAGAGACCCAGTACTTC.